One sample yielded the 30 T cell receptor beta chains listed below, sequenced in a study of shared clonotypes between healthy human individuals. Only in-frame clones appear in the TCRdb table, and some are missing; sequencing was by immunoSEQ multiplex PCR. The sample holds approximately 590,000 clones, roughly 96% seen once. Naive-designated CD8 cells lacked CD45RO, were positively enriched for CCR7, and omitted terminally differentiated effector memory CD45RA+ cells. The specimen was naive CD8+ T cells sorted from blood. The receptors originated from a woman in her 30s in good health.

A single count supports this clone. V usage is TRBV5-6 and J usage is TRBJ2-7; 10 nucleotides line up with TRBD1. CDR1 and CDR2 (germline): SGHDT, YYEEEE. The CDR3 is made up of 17 amino acids. The V segment lost 4 bases and the J segment 1 base; nucleotides outside the gene matches: 11. The CDR3 here is CASSLRQGAVGSYEQYF. The CDR3 nucleotides are TGTGCCAGCAGCCTGCGACAGGGGGCTGTTGGGTCCTACGAGCAGTACTTC.

This chain links TRBV27 with TRBJ2-1, with 8 bases that match TRBD2. CDR1 and CDR2 (germline): MNHEY, SMNVEV (reference sequence). The CDR3 is 15 residues long. V lost 4 bases and J lost 0; bases outside the gene matches: 2. DNA of the CDR3: TGTGCCAGCAGTTACGGGAGGGCCTCCTACAATGAGCAGTTCTTC. Translating gives CASSYGRASYNEQFF.

This clone came up once. Germline and junction disagree at one end, which may indicate a read error. The chain has TRBV28 and TRBJ1-1; D is undetermined. The germline V gene has CDR1 MDHEN and CDR2 SYDVKM. The CDR3 covers 10 residues. The DNA for the CDR3 is TGTGCCAGCAGTGGGTCCGGGCTCGGTTGG. Residues: CASSGSGLGW.

The chain employs TRBV11-2 and TRBJ1-3, with D maybe TRBD1 (6 bases). The CDR3 consists of 14 residues. V dropped 7 bases and J dropped 4 bases, with 14 bases sitting between them. Germline V gene data show CDR1 as SGHAT and CDR2 as FQNNGV. CDR3 in amino acids: CASTYTGIGNTIYF. The CDR3 bases are TGTGCCAGCACCTACACAGGGATCGGAAACACCATATATTTT.

This clone was seen a single time. The rearrangement links TRBV14 to TRBJ2-7; D not certain. The CDR3 loop spans 10 amino acids. Between the trimmed V and J ends, which lost 11 bases and 5 bases, there was a span of 10 bases. The germline V gene encodes CDR1 SGHDN and CDR2 FVKESK. The CDR3 DNA reads as TGTGCCGGGTTTCACAACGAGCAGTACTTC. Translation gives CAGFHNEQYF.

The genes are TRBV11-2 and TRBJ1-5; no definite D call. Germline V CDR1 and CDR2: SGHAT, FQNNGV. The CDR3 length is 13 residues. Between the trimmed V and J ends, which lost 1 base and 3 bases, there was a span of 4 bases. DNA of the CDR3: TGTGCCAGCAGCTTAGGGGCCAATCAGCCCCAGCATTTT. This gives the protein CASSLGANQPQHF.

In this sample, this clone turned up once. V gene TRBV28 combines with J gene TRBJ1-5, with D hard to call. Germline lookup yields CDR1 MDHEN and CDR2 SYDVKM. The V end lost 5 bases, the J end lost 4 bases, and 21 bases lay between the germline ends. This CDR3 comprises 17 residues. Here the CDR3 reads CASSPTLRVENNQPQHF. Here the CDR3 DNA reads TGTGCCAGCAGTCCCACCCTAAGGGTGGAAAATAATCAGCCCCAGCATTTT.

To note about this clone: The sample holds other DNA sequences that translate to the same CDR3. The rearrangement joins TRBV11-2 to TRBJ2-7, with 11 nucleotides matching TRBD2. V dropped 5 bases and J dropped 1; count of bases not matched to a gene: 4. This CDR3 is built from 15 residues. The germline V gene encodes CDR1 SGHAT and CDR2 FQNNGV. The DNA of the CDR3 is TGTGCCAGCAGCCCATGGACTAGCGGGTCCTACGAGCAGTACTTC. Protein: CASSPWTSGSYEQYF.

The rearrangement links TRBV6-5 to TRBJ1-1; 9 positions match TRBD1. V shed 4 bases, J shed 1 base, and the junction held 4 bases outside the gene matches. This CDR3 is built from 15 residues. Germline-derived CDR1 and CDR2 are MNHEY and SVGAGI. The CDR3 coding sequence is TGTGCCAGCAGTTTCGTGACAGGGGGGAACACTGAAGCTTTCTTT. Protein sequence: CASSFVTGGNTEAFF.

The chain employs TRBV2 and TRBJ1-2; D is ambiguous. Germline-derived CDR1 and CDR2 are SNHLY and FYNNEI. V gave up 0 bases and J gave up 4 bases, with 15 bases separating them. The CDR3 totals 16 residues. DNA of the CDR3: TGTGCCAGCAGTGAAGCCTGGACGAAACTTACCTATGGCTACACCTTC. It encodes CASSEAWTKLTYGYTF.

V usage is TRBV2 and J usage is TRBJ2-7; TRBD2 matches 7 bases. CDR1 is SNHLY, CDR2 FYNNEI, per germline. The V and J ends lost 7 bases and 3 bases, in that order; junction bases with no gene match: 9. CDR3 length: 14 amino acids. The CDR3 is CASIGTGGDYEQYF. In nucleotides, the CDR3 is TGTGCCAGCATCGGGACGGGAGGCGACTACGAGCAGTACTTC.

The V call is TRBV27, the J call TRBJ2-3; D gene unclear. The V and J ends lost 0 bases and 2 bases respectively, with 6 bases between them. The germline CDR1 and CDR2 sequences are MNHEY and SMNVEV (reference sequence). CDR3 length equals 14 residues. DNA for the CDR3: TGTGCCAGCAGTTTATCGCAGACCACAGATACGCAGTATTTT. Translating it yields CASSLSQTTDTQYF.

This clone was detected only once. CDR3 loop: CASSLAGLAGGPGNEQFF. In DNA form, the CDR3 reads TGCGCCAGCAGCTTGGCGGGACTAGCGGGAGGGCCAGGCAATGAGCAGTTCTTC. This chain joins TRBV5-1 and TRBJ2-1, with 16 bases fitting TRBD2. Trimming removed 0 bases from V and 6 bases from J; junction bases left unmatched: 6. This CDR3 contains 18 residues. Germline V gene lookup returns CDR1 SGHRS and CDR2 YFSETQ.

The chain is built from TRBV6-5 and TRBJ2-7; D remains unclear. V was cut by 4 bases and J by 5 bases, with 12 bases left in between. This CDR3 is built from 13 residues. CDR1 MNHEY and CDR2 SVGAGI come from the germline V gene. CDR3 sequence: CASSSLSVDEQYF. DNA of the CDR3: TGTGCCAGCAGTTCACTCTCGGTGGACGAGCAGTACTTC.

The chain's CDR3 is CASRGRVSNQPQHF. In nucleotides, the CDR3 is TGTGCCAGCAGGGGACGGGTTAGCAATCAGCCCCAGCATTTT. This chain uses TRBV28 with TRBJ1-5, with D possibly matching TRBD1 (5 bases). V lost 6 bases and J lost 0, with 9 bases in between. The CDR3 consists of 14 residues. Looked up from germline, CDR1 is MDHEN and CDR2 is SYDVKM.

The V gene is TRBV2, the J gene TRBJ2-7; the D is unclear. Between the trimmed V and J ends, which lost 5 bases and 2 bases, there was a span of 4 bases. This CDR3 has 11 amino acids. Germline lookup yields CDR1 SNHLY and CDR2 FYNNEI. CDR3 in DNA: TGTGCCAGCAGTTCTACCTACGAGCAGTACTTC. Residues: CASSSTYEQYF.

This chain joins TRBV27 and TRBJ2-1; 7 nucleotides match TRBD2. The V gene's germline CDR1 is MNHEY and CDR2 SMNVEV (reference sequence). The V gene end was trimmed by 7 bases and the J gene end by 5 bases; junction bases not matched to a gene: 8. The CDR3 runs 14 residues. The CDR3 loop is CASTVVGGDNEQFF. The CDR3 DNA follows: TGTGCCAGCACCGTTGTGGGAGGGGACAATGAGCAGTTCTTC.

This rearrangement joins TRBV7-9 to TRBJ2-7; D is unclear. Germline V gives CDR1 SEHNR, CDR2 FQNEAQ (reference sequence). Deletions cut 4 bases from V and 3 bases from J, with 4 bases between. This CDR3 has 11 amino acids. The CDR3 DNA sequence: TGTGCCAGCAGCTCACTCTACGAGCAGTACTTC. Amino acid sequence: CASSSLYEQYF.

The chain recombines TRBV4-1 with TRBJ2-7; 11 bases map to TRBD2. The V gene's germline CDR1 is MGHRA and CDR2 YSYEKL. V was pared by 1 base and J by 3 bases, with 5 bases of the junction left unmatched. This CDR3 has 16 amino acids. The CDR3 loop reads CASSQGPLAGDYEQYF. DNA of the CDR3: TGCGCCAGCAGCCAAGGGCCACTAGCGGGAGACTACGAGCAGTACTTC.

The chain has TRBV7-8 and TRBJ2-1; unclear D gene. The CDR3 is 13 amino acids. CDR1 is SGHVS and CDR2 is FQNEAQ in the germline V gene. Trimming pared 0 bases from V and 10 bases from J, leaving 10 bases between. The CDR3 sequence is CASSLASGHEQFF. The CDR3, as DNA: TGTGCCAGCAGCTTAGCGTCTGGGCACGAGCAGTTCTTC.

V gene TRBV27 combines with J gene TRBJ2-7; 7 nucleotides line up with TRBD1. CDR1 is MNHEY and CDR2 is SMNVEV in the germline V gene (reference sequence). The CDR3 runs to 17 residues. J gave up 0 bases and V 0 bases, and 8 bases lay outside the gene matches. This chain's CDR3 is CASSLSAGDRDSYEQYF. The CDR3 bases are TGTGCCAGCAGTTTATCGGCGGGCGACAGGGACTCCTACGAGCAGTACTTC.

The chain combines TRBV28 with TRBJ1-2; 7 bases are shared with TRBD1. The ends lost 6 bases at V and 4 bases at J; junction bases unmatched: 8. The CDR3 runs to 14 residues. Looked up from germline, CDR1 is MDHEN and CDR2 is SYDVKM. In DNA form, the CDR3 reads TGTGCCAGCAGCTCGACAGGGCAAGGCTATGGCTACACCTTC. Amino acids: CASSSTGQGYGYTF.

V gene TRBV5-5 combines with J gene TRBJ2-7; D perhaps matches TRBD1 (6 bases). Germline values: CDR1 SGHKS, CDR2 YYEKEE (reference sequence). V was trimmed by 4 bases and J by 3 bases, leaving 11 bases between them. This CDR3 has 13 residues. The CDR3 here is CASSGPTGYEQYF. The CDR3 DNA is TGTGCCAGCAGCGGACCGACAGGCTACGAGCAGTACTTC.

The chain employs TRBV20-1 and TRBJ1-1; D unclear. Germline V CDR1 and CDR2: DFQATT, SNEGSKA (reference sequence). V gave up 3 bases and J gave up 5 bases, with 7 bases separating them. The CDR3 totals 11 residues. The CDR3 DNA reads as TGCAGTGCTAGTGCCGCGACTGAAGCTTTCTTT. It yields the protein CSASAATEAFF.

V gene TRBV27 combines with J gene TRBJ2-1; 7 bases map to TRBD2. This CDR3 contains 16 residues. Germline lookup yields CDR1 MNHEY and CDR2 SMNVEV (reference sequence). J gave up 4 bases and V 4 bases, and 10 bases lay outside the gene matches. In DNA form, the CDR3 reads TGTGCCAGCAGTTCGGAAGGCGGGGGTGGGTACAATGAGCAGTTCTTC. It specifies CASSSEGGGGYNEQFF.

The chain recombines TRBV15 with TRBJ2-2, with a weak D call TRBD1 (6 bases). Trimming stripped 8 bases from V and 4 bases from J, with 20 bases between. The CDR3 loop spans 16 amino acids. Germline assignment: CDR1 LNHNV and CDR2 YYDKDF (reference sequence). The CDR3 nucleotides read TGTGCCACCGGCCCAGAGCCGGGACACTCCACCGGGGAGCTGTTTTTT. Translating gives CATGPEPGHSTGELFF. The full variable domain, completed using reference TRBV15 and TRBJ2-2, is DAMVIQNPRYQVTQFGKPVTLSCSQTLNHNVMYWYQQKSSQAPKLLFHYYDKDFNNEADTPDNFQSRRPNTSFCFLDIRSPGLGDTAMYLCATGPEPGHSTGELFFGEGSRLTVL.

The rearrangement links TRBV15 to TRBJ1-5, with D perhaps TRBD1 (6 bases). V was trimmed by 0 bases and J by 6 bases, leaving 9 bases between them. There are 14 residues in the CDR3. Germline values: CDR1 LNHNV, CDR2 YYDKDF (reference sequence). CDR3 DNA: TGTGCCACCAGCAGAGATACAGGGAGTCAGCCCCAGCATTTT. This encodes CATSRDTGSQPQHF.

The chain joins TRBV19 to TRBJ2-5, with TRBD2 identical over 11 bases. J lost 5 bases, V lost 3 bases, and 8 bases had no gene match. Germline assignment: CDR1 LNHDA and CDR2 SQIVND (reference sequence). The CDR3 loop spans 16 amino acids. CDR3 nucleotide sequence: TGTGCCAGTAGTATTAGACTAGCGGGATCGCAGGAGACCCAGTACTTC. It is translated as CASSIRLAGSQETQYF.

The chain joins TRBV5-1 to TRBJ2-7; TRBD1 matches 10 bases. The CDR3 has 15 residues. The germline CDR1 and CDR2 sequences are SGHRS and YFSETQ. V shed 4 bases, J shed 1 base, and the junction held 5 bases outside the gene matches. CDR3 protein: CASSAWTGGSYEQYF. In DNA, the CDR3 is TGCGCCAGCAGCGCTTGGACAGGGGGTTCCTACGAGCAGTACTTC.

The rearrangement uses TRBV7-9 and TRBJ1-4; no clear D gene. From germline, CDR1 is SEHNR and CDR2 FQNEAQ (reference sequence). There are 17 residues in the CDR3. Trimming shortened V by 5 bases and J by 3 bases, and 19 bases separated the two germline ends. This CDR3 is CASSLTRLYRSNEKLFF. The CDR3 nucleotides read TGTGCCAGCAGCCTCACACGATTGTACAGATCTAATGAAAAACTGTTTTTT.